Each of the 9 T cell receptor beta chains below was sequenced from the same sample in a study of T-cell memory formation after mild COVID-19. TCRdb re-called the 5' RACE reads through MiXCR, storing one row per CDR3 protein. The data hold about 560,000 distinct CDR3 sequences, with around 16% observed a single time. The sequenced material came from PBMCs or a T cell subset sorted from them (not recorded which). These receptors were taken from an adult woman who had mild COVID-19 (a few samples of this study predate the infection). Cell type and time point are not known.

The CDR3 loop reads CSYRMNTEAFF. CDR3 sequence (DNA): TGCAGTTATCGGATGAACACTGAAGCTTTCTTT. The rearrangement joins TRBV20-1 to TRBJ1-1, with no clear D. Germline lookup yields CDR1 DFQATT and CDR2 SNEGSKA (reference sequence). V shed 8 bases and J shed 0 bases, with 7 bases lying between them. The CDR3 runs to 11 residues.

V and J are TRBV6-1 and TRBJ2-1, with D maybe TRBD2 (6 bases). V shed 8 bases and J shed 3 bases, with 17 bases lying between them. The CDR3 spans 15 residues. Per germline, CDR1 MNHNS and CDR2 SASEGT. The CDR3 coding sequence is TGTGCCAGCCGGGGAGGATCGGGGATCTACAATGAGCAGTTCTTC. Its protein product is CASRGGSGIYNEQFF.

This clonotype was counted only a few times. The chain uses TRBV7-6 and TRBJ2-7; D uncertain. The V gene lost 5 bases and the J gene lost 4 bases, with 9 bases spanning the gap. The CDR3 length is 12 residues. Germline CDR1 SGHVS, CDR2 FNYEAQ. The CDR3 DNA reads TGTGCCAGCAGCGTCACAAAATACGAGCAGTACTTC. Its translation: CASSVTKYEQYF. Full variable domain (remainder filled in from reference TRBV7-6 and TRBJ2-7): GAGVSQSPRYKVTKRGQDVALRCDPISGHVSLYWYRQALGQGPEFLTYFNYEAQQDKSGLPNDRFSAERPEGSISTLTIQRTEQRDSAMYRCASSVTKYEQYFGPGTRLTVT.

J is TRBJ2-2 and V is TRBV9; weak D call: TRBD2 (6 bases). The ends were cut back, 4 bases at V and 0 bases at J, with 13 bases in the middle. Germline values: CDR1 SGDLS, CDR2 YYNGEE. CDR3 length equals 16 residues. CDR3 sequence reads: CASSPRTTPNTGELFF. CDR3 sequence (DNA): TGTGCCAGCAGCCCGCGGACTACCCCGAACACCGGGGAGCTGTTTTTT. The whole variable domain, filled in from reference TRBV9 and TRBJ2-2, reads DSGVTQTPKHLITATGQRVTLRCSPRSGDLSVYWYQQSLDQGLQFLIQYYNGEERAKGNILERFSAQQFPDLHSELNLSSLELGDSALYFCASSPRTTPNTGELFFGEGSRLTVL.

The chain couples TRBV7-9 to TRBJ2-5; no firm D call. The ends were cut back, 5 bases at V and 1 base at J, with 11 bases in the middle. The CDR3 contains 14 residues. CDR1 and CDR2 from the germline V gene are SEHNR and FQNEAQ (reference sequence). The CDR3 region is CASSPLGFQETQYF. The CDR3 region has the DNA TGTGCCAGCAGCCCTCTAGGTTTCCAAGAGACCCAGTACTTC.

The CDR3 protein is CASSPTGGGTQYF. The CDR3 bases are TGTGCCAGCAGTCCCACCGGGGGAGGCACGCAGTATTTT. This chain links TRBV25-1 with TRBJ2-3; D may be TRBD2 (6 bases). This CDR3 region has 13 residues. Germline values: CDR1 MGHDK, CDR2 SYGVNS. Trimming left V 5 bases short and J 9 bases short, with 15 bases between.

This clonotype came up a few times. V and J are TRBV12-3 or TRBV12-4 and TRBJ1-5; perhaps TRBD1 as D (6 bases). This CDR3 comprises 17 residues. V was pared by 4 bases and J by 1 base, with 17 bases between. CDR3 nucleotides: TGTGCCAGCAGTTCCTCAGTCAGGGGTGGAAGCAATCAGCCCCAGCATTTT. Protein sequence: CASSSSVRGGSNQPQHF.

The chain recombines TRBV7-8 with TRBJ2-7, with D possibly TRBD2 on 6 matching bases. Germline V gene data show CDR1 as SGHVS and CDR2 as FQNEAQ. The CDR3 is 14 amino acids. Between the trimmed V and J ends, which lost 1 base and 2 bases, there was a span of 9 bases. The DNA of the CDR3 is TGTGCCAGCAGCTTAGGCGGGGACGCCTACGAGCAGTACTTC. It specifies CASSLGGDAYEQYF.

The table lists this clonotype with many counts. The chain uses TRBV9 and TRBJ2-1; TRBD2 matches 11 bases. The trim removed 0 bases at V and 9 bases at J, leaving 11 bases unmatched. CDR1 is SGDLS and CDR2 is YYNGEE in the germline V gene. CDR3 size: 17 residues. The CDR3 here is CASSVAELAGASGEQFF. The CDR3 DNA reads TGTGCCAGCAGCGTAGCGGAACTAGCGGGGGCCTCAGGTGAGCAGTTCTTC.